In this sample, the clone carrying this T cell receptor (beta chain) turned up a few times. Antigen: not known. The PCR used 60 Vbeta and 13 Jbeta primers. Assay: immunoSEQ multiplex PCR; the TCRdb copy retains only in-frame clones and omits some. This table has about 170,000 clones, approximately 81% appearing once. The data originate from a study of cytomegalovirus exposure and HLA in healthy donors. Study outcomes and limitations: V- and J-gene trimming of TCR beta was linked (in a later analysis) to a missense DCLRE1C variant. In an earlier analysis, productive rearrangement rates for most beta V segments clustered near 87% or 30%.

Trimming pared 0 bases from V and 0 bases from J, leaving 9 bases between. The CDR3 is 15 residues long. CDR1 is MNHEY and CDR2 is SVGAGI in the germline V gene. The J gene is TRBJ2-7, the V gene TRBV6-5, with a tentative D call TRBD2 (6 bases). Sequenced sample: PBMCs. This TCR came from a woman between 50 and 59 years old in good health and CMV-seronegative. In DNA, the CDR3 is TGTGCCAGCAGTTACTCGAGGAGGGCCTCCTACGAGCAGTACTTC. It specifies CASSYSRRASYEQYF.